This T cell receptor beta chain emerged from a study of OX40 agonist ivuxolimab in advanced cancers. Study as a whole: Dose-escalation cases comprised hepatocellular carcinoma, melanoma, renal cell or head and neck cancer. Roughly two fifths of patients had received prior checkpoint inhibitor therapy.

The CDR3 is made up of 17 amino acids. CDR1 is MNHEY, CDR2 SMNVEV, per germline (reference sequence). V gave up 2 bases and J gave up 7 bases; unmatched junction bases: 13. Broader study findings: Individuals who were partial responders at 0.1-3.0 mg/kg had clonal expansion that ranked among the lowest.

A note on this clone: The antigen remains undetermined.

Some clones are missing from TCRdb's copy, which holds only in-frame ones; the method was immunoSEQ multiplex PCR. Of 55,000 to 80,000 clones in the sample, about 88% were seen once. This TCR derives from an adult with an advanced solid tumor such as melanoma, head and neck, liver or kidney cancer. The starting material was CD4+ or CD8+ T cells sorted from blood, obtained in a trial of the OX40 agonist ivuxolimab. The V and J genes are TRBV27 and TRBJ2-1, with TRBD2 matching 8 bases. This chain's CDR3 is CASSLRTGTSSSNEQFF. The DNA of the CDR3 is TGTGCCAGCAGTTTACGAACCGGGACTAGTAGCTCGAATGAGCAGTTCTTC.